These T cell receptor beta chains were read from a single sample in a study of neoadjuvant anti-PD-1 for oral cavity cancer. Sequencing was performed with immunoSEQ multiplex PCR; in TCRdb, only in-frame clones are kept and a portion is missing. The sample includes nearly 10,000 clones, about 59% of them seen just once. Source: PBMCs, taken after nivolumab (anti-PD-1) treatment. The origin of the receptors is a person aged 40 to 85 with oral cavity squamous cell carcinoma. Each CDR3 is given with its conserved first and last residue. The D gene is left open where the match is weak. A clone size is listed for some rows: how often the clone was seen (once, few, many), or a class if it is expanded.

d_call j_call clone_size v_call cdr3_aa cdr3_nt
NA TRBJ1-5 NA TRBV6-5 CASSSGPPRNQPQHF TGTGCCAGCAGTTCGGGACCCCCTCGGAATCAGCCCCAGCATTTT
NA TRBJ1-1 NA TRBV19 CASSIGEGMDTEAFF TGTGCCAGTAGTATTGGAGAGGGGATGGACACTGAAGCTTTCTTT
NA TRBJ1-2 NA TRBV14 CASSRTVVEGYTF TGTGCCAGCAGCCGGACGGTGGTTGAAGGCTACACCTTC
NA TRBJ2-5 NA TRBV14 CASSQDHLGAQYF TGTGCCAGCAGCCAAGATCACCTAGGAGCCCAGTACTTC
NA TRBJ2-2 NA TRBV6-4 CASSEGAEGTGELFF TGTGCCAGCAGTGAGGGGGCAGAAGGCACCGGGGAGCTGTTTTTT
NA TRBJ1-5 few TRBV5-5 CASSLGPRILQPQHF TGTGCCAGCAGCTTGGGACCGAGGATACTTCAGCCCCAGCATTTT
TRBD1 TRBJ2-2 few TRBV7-2 CASSLTGGLANTGELFF TGTGCCAGCAGCTTAACAGGGGGCTTAGCGAACACCGGGGAGCTGTTTTTT
NA TRBJ2-5 NA TRBV10-3 CAISHRLGGETQYF TGTGCCATCAGTCACCGACTAGGCGGAGAGACCCAGTACTTC
NA TRBJ2-2 few TRBV10-3 CAISEFDPEANTGELFF TGTGCCATCAGTGAGTTTGACCCAGAAGCGAACACCGGGGAGCTGTTTTTT
NA TRBJ1-5 NA TRBV19 CASSIKARSGNQPQHF TGTGCCAGTAGTATCAAGGCCAGAAGCGGCAATCAGCCCCAGCATTTT
NA TRBJ1-1 large TRBV7-6 CASSSKVRYMNTEAFF TGTGCCAGCAGCTCGAAAGTTAGGTACATGAACACTGAAGCTTTCTTT
TRBD2 TRBJ2-1 NA TRBV28 CASSLGLAGVYNEQFF TGTGCCAGCAGTTTGGGACTAGCGGGAGTCTACAATGAGCAGTTCTTC
TRBD2 TRBJ2-5 once TRBV2 CAGSGTSQETQYF TGTGCCGGGTCCGGGACTAGCCAAGAGACCCAGTACTTC
TRBD2 TRBJ2-7 NA TRBV6-1 CASSESTSGIPYEQYF TGTGCCAGCAGTGAATCCACTAGCGGGATTCCCTACGAGCAGTACTTC
NA TRBJ2-3 NA TRBV11-3 CASSSTPDTQYF TGTGCCAGCAGCTCGACTCCAGATACGCAGTATTTT
NA TRBJ1-5 NA TRBV5-8 CASSLDRDQPQHF TGTGCCAGCAGCTTGGACCGAGATCAGCCCCAGCATTTT
TRBD1 TRBJ1-1 NA TRBV19 CATISPQGAGTEAFF TGTGCCACTATTTCACCTCAGGGGGCCGGCACTGAAGCTTTCTTT
NA TRBJ1-2 NA TRBV7-8 CASSLGGRSYGYTF TGTGCCAGCAGCTTAGGGGGACGGAGCTATGGCTACACCTTC
NA TRBJ2-1 few TRBV11-3 CASSFMMTFSGTASIEQFF TGTGCCAGCAGCTTCATGATGACCTTCTCCGGGACCGCCTCAATTGAGCAGTTCTTC
NA TRBJ1-1 NA TRBV4-1 CASSQDRQAEAFF TGCGCCAGCAGCCAAGATAGACAGGCTGAAGCTTTCTTT
TRBD1 TRBJ1-6 NA TRBV28 CASSLLFTGGQNSPLHF TGTGCCAGCAGTCTCCTGTTCACAGGGGGCCAGAATTCACCCCTCCACTTT
TRBD1 TRBJ2-7 NA TRBV7-8 CASSLDPGGIGSYEQYF TGTGCCAGCAGCTTAGATCCAGGGGGCATCGGGTCCTACGAGCAGTACTTC
TRBD1 TRBJ1-1 NA TRBV12-5 CASLQDRGDTEAFF TGTGCTAGCCTCCAAGACAGGGGAGACACTGAAGCTTTCTTT
NA TRBJ2-4 NA TRBV19 CASSIGVPGQQYF TGTGCCAGTAGTATAGGAGTTCCGGGACAACAGTACTTC
TRBD1 TRBJ1-2 NA TRBV7-2 CASSLPGTVYGYTF TGTGCCAGCAGCCTCCCCGGGACAGTCTATGGCTACACCTTC
NA TRBJ1-4 NA TRBV10-3 CAISGPGNNEKLFF TGTGCCATCAGTGGGCCAGGGAATAATGAAAAACTGTTTTTT
NA TRBJ2-6 NA TRBV21-1 CASSKGERGLGANVLTF TGTGCCAGCAGCAAGGGGGAAAGGGGGCTTGGGGCCAACGTCCTGACTTTC
NA TRBJ1-4 few TRBV7-9 CASSRRQRDEKLFF TGTGCCAGCAGTCGCCGACAGAGGGATGAAAAACTGTTTTTT
TRBD2 TRBJ2-2 NA TRBV11-2 CASSLVPGGLTGELFF TGTGCCAGCAGCTTAGTTCCGGGGGGGCTTACCGGGGAGCTGTTTTTT
NA TRBJ2-3 NA TRBV5-5 CASSTVPDTQYF TGTGCCAGCAGCACAGTCCCAGATACGCAGTATTTT
NA TRBJ2-2 once TRBV7-2 CASSLLGQNTGELFF TGTGCCAGCAGCTTATTGGGACAGAACACCGGGGAGCTGTTTTTT
TRBD1 TRBJ1-2 few TRBV2 CASTKDRGTARGYTF TGTGCCAGCACTAAGGACAGGGGAACAGCACGTGGCTACACCTTC
NA TRBJ2-1 NA TRBV11-2 CASSRLRVGNEQFF TGTGCCAGCAGCCGCTTAAGGGTTGGCAATGAGCAGTTCTTC
NA TRBJ1-1 once TRBV20-1 CSAESTEAFF TGCAGTGCTGAGTCCACTGAAGCTTTCTTT
NA TRBJ2-3 few TRBV5-1 CASSLKARRAGSGLLGSSTDTQYF TGCGCCAGCAGCTTGAAGGCGAGAAGGGCCGGGTCGGGACTCCTCGGATCTAGCACAGATACGCAGTATTTT
TRBD1 TRBJ1-5 NA TRBV5-1 CASSLGDRGRDQPQHF TGCGCCAGCAGCTTGGGGGACAGGGGGCGGGATCAGCCCCAGCATTTT
TRBD2 TRBJ2-1 NA TRBV2 CASRRVAGGDNEQFF TGTGCCAGCAGGAGGGTAGCGGGAGGAGACAATGAGCAGTTCTTC
NA TRBJ1-5 NA TRBV7-9 CASSLGRGGQPQHF TGTGCCAGCAGCTTAGGCAGGGGTGGTCAGCCCCAGCATTTT
TRBD1 TRBJ1-6 NA TRBV5-1 CASSGGTGVSPLHF TGCGCCAGCAGCGGCGGGACAGGGGTATCACCCCTCCACTTT
NA TRBJ2-2 NA TRBV19 CASSIGLGLITGELFF TGTGCCAGTAGTATCGGTCTGGGACTTATCACCGGGGAGCTGTTTTTT
NA TRBJ2-1 NA TRBV5-1 CASSLETASYNEQFF TGCGCCAGCAGCTTGGAGACAGCTTCCTACAATGAGCAGTTCTTC
NA TRBJ2-3 NA TRBV6-4 CASSDLRQAPYTQYF TGTGCCAGCAGTGACTTGAGACAGGCGCCCTATACGCAGTATTTT
NA TRBJ1-2 NA TRBV2 CAVGGSNYGYTF TGTGCCGTTGGGGGCTCTAACTATGGCTACACCTTC
TRBD1 TRBJ1-1 once TRBV27 CASSHPGQQNTEAFF TGTGCCAGCAGTCATCCGGGACAGCAGAACACTGAAGCTTTCTTT
TRBD1 TRBJ1-1 NA TRBV27 CASSLVPGQSTEAFF TGTGCCAGCAGTTTAGTCCCGGGACAGAGCACTGAAGCTTTCTTT
NA TRBJ2-5 NA TRBV2 CASSEEGPSETQYF TGTGCCAGCAGTGAAGAGGGCCCGAGTGAGACCCAGTACTTC
NA TRBJ1-5 NA TRBV7-2 CASSPGTGLNQPQHF TGTGCCAGCAGCCCCGGGACGGGCCTTAATCAGCCCCAGCATTTT
TRBD1 TRBJ2-7 NA TRBV5-1 CASSFWTGVSYEQYF TGCGCCAGCAGCTTCTGGACAGGGGTCTCCTACGAGCAGTACTTC
NA TRBJ1-4 few TRBV7-9 CASSLGVTKGEKLFF TGTGCCAGCAGCTTAGGGGTCACAAAGGGTGAAAAACTGTTTTTT
TRBD1 TRBJ2-3 NA TRBV28 CASSPRQGLTDTQYF TGTGCCAGCAGCCCACGACAGGGGCTCACAGATACGCAGTATTTT
TRBD2 TRBJ2-1 NA TRBV6-1 CASSDIRLGLDLGEQFF TGTGCCAGCAGTGATATCAGACTGGGACTAGACCTGGGTGAGCAGTTCTTC
NA TRBJ2-7 NA TRBV6-6 CASSPGGVSNYEQYF TGTGCCAGCAGCCCCGGTGGTGTTTCGAACTACGAGCAGTACTTC
NA TRBJ1-4 NA TRBV27 CASSLRGGWGYNEKLFF TGTGCCAGCAGTTTACGGGGAGGCTGGGGCTATAATGAAAAACTGTTTTTT
NA TRBJ1-1 few TRBV29-1 CSVRAPSNTEAFF TGCAGCGTCCGGGCCCCTTCGAACACTGAAGCTTTCTTT
NA TRBJ1-1 NA TRBV5-8 CASSPLGGIGTEAFF TGTGCCAGCAGCCCCCTTGGTGGGATTGGTACTGAAGCTTTCTTT